This TCR beta chain is drawn from a study of T-cell memory formation after mild COVID-19. TCRdb re-called the 5' RACE reads with MiXCR, one entry per CDR3 protein. The profile covers 250,000 to 350,000 distinct CDR3 sequences, with less than 20% appearing a single time and around 23% taken by the ten largest. This clonotype was found a few times. Its antigen remains unknown. The ends lost 4 bases at V and 1 base at J; junction bases unmatched: 3. Germline lookup yields CDR1 MDHEN and CDR2 SYDVKM. The CDR3 consists of 14 residues. Study-wide results and caveats: For second-wave clones that peaked at day 37, SARS-CoV-2 specificity went unverified.

This chain uses TRBV28 with TRBJ1-2; TRBD1 aligns across 7 bases. This receptor was identified in a man between 18 and 29 years old who had mild COVID-19 (a few samples of this study predate the infection). Cell type and time point are not known. The sequencing input was PBMCs or a T cell subset sorted from them (not recorded which). The CDR3 loop reads CASSSGQLNYGYTF. The CDR3 DNA sequence: TGTGCCAGCAGTTCGGGACAGCTTAACTATGGCTACACCTTC.